Listed here is a single T cell receptor beta chain. Its specificity is not known. Investigators performed immunoSEQ version v3.0 at survey level. TCRdb's copy holds only in-frame clones and misses some; the assay was immunoSEQ multiplex PCR. Among about 17,000 clones listed, around 77% were seen once. These data originate in a study of long-term antiretroviral therapy in people with HIV. The CDR3 sequence is 14 residues long. The V gene lost 3 bases and the J gene lost 2 bases, with 11 bases spanning the gap. Germline CDR1 LNHDA, CDR2 SQIVND (reference sequence). Study outcomes and limitations: Before ART, certain clones expanded, and these dominated the repertoire at all time points.

The material sequenced was unsorted PBMCs, taken 2.1 years before starting antiretroviral therapy. The chain links TRBV19 to TRBJ2-7, with unresolved D. The receptor was isolated from a man aged 25 to 40 with HIV. The CDR3: CASSISGQTYEQYF. CDR3 in DNA: TGTGCCAGTAGTATTTCGGGCCAAACCTACGAGCAGTACTTC.